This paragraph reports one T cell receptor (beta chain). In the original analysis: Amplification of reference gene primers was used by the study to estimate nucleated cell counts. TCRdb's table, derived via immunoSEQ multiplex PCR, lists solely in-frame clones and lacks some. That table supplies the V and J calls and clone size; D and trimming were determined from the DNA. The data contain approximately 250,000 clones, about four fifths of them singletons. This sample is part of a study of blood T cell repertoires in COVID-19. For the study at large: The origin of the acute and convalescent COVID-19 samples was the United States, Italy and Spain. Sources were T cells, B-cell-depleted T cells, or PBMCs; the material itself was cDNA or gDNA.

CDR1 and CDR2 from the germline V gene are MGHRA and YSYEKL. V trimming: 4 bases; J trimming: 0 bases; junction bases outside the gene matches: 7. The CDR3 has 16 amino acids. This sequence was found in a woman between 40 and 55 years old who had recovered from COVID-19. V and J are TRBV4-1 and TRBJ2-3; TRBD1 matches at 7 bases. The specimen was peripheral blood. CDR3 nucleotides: TGCGCCAGCAGCCCATTGGGACAGACTAGCACAGATACGCAGTATTTT. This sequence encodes CASSPLGQTSTDTQYF.